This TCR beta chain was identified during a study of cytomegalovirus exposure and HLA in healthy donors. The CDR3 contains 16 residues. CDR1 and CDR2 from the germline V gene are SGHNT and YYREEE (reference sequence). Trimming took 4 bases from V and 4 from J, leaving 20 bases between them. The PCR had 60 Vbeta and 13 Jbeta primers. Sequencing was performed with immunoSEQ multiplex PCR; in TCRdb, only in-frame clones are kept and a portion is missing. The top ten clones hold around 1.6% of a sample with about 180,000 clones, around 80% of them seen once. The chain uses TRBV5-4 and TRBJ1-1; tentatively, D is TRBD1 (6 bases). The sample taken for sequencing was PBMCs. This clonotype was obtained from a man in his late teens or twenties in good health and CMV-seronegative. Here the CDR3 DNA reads TGTGCCAGCAGCCTGAATACCGGGACACTGGGCACTGAAGCTTTCTTT. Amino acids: CASSLNTGTLGTEAFF.